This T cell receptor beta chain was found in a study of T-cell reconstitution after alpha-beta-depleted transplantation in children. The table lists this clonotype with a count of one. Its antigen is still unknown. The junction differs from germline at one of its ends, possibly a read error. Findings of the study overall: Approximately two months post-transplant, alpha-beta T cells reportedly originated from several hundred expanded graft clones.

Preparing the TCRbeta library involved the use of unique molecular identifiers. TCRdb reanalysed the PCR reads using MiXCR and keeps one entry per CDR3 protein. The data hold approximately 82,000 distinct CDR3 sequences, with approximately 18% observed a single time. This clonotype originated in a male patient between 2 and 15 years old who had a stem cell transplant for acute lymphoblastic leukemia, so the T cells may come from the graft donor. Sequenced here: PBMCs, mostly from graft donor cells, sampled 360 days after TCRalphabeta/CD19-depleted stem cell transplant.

The CDR3 protein is CARSADRAGETQYF. For the CDR3, the DNA is TGTGCCAGAAGTGCCGACAGGGCCGGAGAGACCCAGTACTTC. The chain has TRBV2 and TRBJ2-5; 7 nucleotides agree with TRBD1. CDR3 length: 14 amino acids. Germline V gives CDR1 SNHLY, CDR2 FYNNEI.